This T cell receptor beta chain was recovered during a study of cytomegalovirus exposure and HLA in healthy donors. The CDR3 is 13 amino acids. Germline V CDR1 and CDR2: GTSNPN, SVGIG (reference sequence). V lost 4 bases to trimming and J lost 4 bases, with 13 bases between them. Vbeta (60) and Jbeta (13) primers were used in the PCR. Measured with immunoSEQ multiplex PCR; TCRdb has only the in-frame clones, and not every one. The sample records about 88,000 clones, 80% to 90% being singletons. Sequenced input: PBMCs. The sequence came from a man younger than 35 in good health and CMV-seronegative. V gene TRBV30 combines with J gene TRBJ2-5, with D possibly being TRBD1 (5 bases). The CDR3 reads CAWTPARGETQYF. CDR3 sequence (DNA): TGTGCCTGGACTCCGGCAAGGGGAGAGACCCAGTACTTC.